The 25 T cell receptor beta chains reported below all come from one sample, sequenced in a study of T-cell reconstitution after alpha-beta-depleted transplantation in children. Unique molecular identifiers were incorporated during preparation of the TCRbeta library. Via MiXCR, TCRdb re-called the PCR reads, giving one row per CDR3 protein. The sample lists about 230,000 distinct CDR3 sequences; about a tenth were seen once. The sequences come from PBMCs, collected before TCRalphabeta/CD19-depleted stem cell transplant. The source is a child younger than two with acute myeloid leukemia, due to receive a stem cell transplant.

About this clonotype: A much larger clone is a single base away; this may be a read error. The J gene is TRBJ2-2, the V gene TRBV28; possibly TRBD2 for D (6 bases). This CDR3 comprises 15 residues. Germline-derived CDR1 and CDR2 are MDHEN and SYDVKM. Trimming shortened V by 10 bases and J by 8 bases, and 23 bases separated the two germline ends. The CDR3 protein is CATSRGTPTSGELFF. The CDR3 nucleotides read TGTGCCACCAGCCGCGGGACGCCGACTTCGGGGGAGCTGTTTTTT.

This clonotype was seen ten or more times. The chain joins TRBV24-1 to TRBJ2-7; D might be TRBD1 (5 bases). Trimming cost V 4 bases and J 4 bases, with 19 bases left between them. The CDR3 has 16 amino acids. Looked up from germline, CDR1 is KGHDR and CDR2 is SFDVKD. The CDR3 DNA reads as TGTGCCACCAGTGACCCCCATGGGCAGGGTACGTACGAGCAGTACTTC. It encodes CATSDPHGQGTYEQYF.

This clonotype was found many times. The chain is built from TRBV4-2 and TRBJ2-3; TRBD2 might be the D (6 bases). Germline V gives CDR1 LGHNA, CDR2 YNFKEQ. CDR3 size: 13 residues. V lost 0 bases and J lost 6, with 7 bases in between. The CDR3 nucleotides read TGTGCCAGCAGCCAAGATCGGGAGGATACGCAGTATTTT. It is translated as CASSQDREDTQYF.

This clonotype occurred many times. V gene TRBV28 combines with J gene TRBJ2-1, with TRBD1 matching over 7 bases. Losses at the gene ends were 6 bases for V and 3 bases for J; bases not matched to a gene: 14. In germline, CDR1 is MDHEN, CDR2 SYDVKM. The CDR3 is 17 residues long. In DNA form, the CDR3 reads TGTGCCAGCAGCCACCCGACCTTTGGACAGGTCTACAATGAGCAGTTCTTC. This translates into CASSHPTFGQVYNEQFF.

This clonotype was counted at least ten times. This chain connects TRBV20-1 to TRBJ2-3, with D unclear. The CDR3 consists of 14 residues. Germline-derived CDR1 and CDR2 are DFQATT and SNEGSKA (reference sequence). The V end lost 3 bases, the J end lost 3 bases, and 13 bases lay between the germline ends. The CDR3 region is CSARSGTPTDTQYF. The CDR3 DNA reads TGCAGTGCTAGGTCGGGCACACCTACAGATACGCAGTATTTT.

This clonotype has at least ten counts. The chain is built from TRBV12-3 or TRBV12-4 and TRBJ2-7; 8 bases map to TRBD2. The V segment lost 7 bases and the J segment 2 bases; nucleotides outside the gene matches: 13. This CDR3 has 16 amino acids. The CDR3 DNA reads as TGTGCCAGCATGGTCCGGGAGGGAATTACTCCCTACGAGCAGTACTTC. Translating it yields CASMVREGITPYEQYF.

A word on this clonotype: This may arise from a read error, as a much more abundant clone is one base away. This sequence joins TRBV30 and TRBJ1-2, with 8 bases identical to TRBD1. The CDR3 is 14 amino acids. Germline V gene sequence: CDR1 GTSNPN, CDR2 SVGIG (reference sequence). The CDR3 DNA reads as TGTGCCTGGGACAGGGGTATAGTGGGCTATGACTACACCTTC. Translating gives CAWDRGIVGYDYTF.

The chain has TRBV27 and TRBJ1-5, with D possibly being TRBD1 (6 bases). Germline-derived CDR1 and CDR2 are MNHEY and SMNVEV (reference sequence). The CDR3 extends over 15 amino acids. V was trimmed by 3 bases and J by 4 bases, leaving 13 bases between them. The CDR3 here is CASSFKGRGNQPQHF. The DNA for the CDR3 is TGTGCCAGCAGTTTCAAGGGCAGGGGAAATCAGCCCCAGCATTTT.

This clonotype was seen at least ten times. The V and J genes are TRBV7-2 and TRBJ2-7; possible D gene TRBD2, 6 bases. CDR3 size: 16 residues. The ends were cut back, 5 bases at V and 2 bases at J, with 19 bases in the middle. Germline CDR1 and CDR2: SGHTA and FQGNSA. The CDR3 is CASSPQIGGVAYEQYF. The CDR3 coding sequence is TGTGCCAGCAGCCCTCAAATCGGCGGGGTTGCCTACGAGCAGTACTTC.

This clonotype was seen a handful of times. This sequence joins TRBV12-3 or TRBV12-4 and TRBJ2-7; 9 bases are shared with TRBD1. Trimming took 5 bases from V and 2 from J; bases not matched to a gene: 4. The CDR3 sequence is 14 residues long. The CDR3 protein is CASSPTGGPYEQYF. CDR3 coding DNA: TGTGCCAGCAGTCCTACAGGGGGCCCCTACGAGCAGTACTTC.

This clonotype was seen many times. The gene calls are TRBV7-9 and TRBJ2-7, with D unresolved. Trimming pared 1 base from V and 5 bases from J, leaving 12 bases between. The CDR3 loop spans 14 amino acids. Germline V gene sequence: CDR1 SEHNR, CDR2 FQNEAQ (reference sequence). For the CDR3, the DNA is TGTGCCAGCAGCTTAGGCCTGGGGATGGACGAGCAGTACTTC. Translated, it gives CASSLGLGMDEQYF. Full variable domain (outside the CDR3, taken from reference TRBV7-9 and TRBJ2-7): DTGVSQNPRHKITKRGQNVTFRCDPISEHNRLYWYRQTLGQGPEFLTYFQNEAQLEKSRLLSDRFSAERPKGSFSTLEIQRTEQGDSAMYLCASSLGLGMDEQYFGPGTRLTVT.

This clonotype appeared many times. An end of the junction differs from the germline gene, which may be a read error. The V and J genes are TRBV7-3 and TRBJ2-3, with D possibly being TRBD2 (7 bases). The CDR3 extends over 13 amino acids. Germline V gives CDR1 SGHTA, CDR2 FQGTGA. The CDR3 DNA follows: TGTGTCAGCAGCGGGACACACACAGATACGCAGTATTTT. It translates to CVSSGTHTDTQYF.

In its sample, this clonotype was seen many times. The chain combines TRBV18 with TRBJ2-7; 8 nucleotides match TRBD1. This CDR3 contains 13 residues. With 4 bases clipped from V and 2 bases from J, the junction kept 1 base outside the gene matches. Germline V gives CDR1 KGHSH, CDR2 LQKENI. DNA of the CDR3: TGTGCCAGCTCACAGGGACAGGCCTACGAGCAGTACTTC. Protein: CASSQGQAYEQYF.

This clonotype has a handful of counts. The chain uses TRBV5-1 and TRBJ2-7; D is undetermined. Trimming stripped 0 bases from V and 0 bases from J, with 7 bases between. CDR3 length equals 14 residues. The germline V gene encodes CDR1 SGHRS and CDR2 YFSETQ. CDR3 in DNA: TGCGCCAGCAGCTTGGACCGTTTCTCCTACGAGCAGTACTTC. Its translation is CASSLDRFSYEQYF.

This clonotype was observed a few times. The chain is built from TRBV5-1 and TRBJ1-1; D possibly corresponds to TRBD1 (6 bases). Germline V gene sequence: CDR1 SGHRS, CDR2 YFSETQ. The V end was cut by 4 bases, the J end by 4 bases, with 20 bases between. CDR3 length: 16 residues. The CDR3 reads CASSTTGKRGVTEAFF. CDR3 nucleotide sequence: TGCGCCAGCAGCACCACAGGGAAGAGGGGGGTCACTGAAGCTTTCTTT.

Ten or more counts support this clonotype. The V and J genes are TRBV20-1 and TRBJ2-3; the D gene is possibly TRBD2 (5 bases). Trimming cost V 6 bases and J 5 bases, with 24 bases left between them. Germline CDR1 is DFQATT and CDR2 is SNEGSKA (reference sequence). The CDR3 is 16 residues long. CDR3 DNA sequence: TGCAGTGCCCTCCCCCGGGATTCGGCCCCTATAGATACGCAGTATTTT. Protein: CSALPRDSAPIDTQYF.

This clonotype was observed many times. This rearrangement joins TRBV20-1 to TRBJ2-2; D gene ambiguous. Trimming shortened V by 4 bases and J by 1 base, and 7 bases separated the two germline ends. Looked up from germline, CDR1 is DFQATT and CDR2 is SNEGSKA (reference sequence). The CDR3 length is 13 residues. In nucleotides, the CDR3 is TGCAGTGCTACCCTGGTGAACACCGGGGAGCTGTTTTTT. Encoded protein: CSATLVNTGELFF.

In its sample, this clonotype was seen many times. CDR3 sequence: CSAPPTSGRTNEQFF. As DNA, the CDR3 is TGCAGTGCTCCCCCAACTAGCGGGAGAACCAATGAGCAGTTCTTC. The chain is built from TRBV20-1 and TRBJ2-1; 11 positions agree with TRBD2. CDR1 is DFQATT, CDR2 SNEGSKA, per germline (reference sequence). CDR3 length: 15 amino acids. Trimming took 5 bases from V and 6 from J; bases not matched to a gene: 9.

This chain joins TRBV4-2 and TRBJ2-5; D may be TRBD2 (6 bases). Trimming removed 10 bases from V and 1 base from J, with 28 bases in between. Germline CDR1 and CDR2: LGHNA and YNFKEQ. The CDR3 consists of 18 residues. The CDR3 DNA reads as TGTGCCATGGGCCCCGGGCTCCTCGGGAGAGGAGGCCAAGAGACCCAGTACTTC. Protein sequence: CAMGPGLLGRGGQETQYF.

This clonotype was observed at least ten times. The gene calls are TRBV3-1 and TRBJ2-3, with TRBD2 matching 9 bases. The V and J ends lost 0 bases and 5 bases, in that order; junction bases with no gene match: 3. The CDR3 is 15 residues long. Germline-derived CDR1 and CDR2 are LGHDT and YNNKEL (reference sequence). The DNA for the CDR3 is TGTGCCAGCAGCCAAGAAGTACTAGCGGGAGATACGCAGTATTTT. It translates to CASSQEVLAGDTQYF.

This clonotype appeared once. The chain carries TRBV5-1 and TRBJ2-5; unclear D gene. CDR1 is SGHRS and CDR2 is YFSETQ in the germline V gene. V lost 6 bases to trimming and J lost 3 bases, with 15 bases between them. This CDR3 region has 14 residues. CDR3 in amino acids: CASIFTTVEETQYF. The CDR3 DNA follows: TGCGCCAGCATCTTCACGACGGTAGAAGAGACCCAGTACTTC.

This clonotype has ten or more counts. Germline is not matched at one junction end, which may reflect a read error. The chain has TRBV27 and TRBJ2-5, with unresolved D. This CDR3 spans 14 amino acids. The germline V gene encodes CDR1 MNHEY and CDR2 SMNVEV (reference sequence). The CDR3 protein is CASSFKHLQGTQYF. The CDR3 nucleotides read TGTGCCAGCAGTTTTAAACACCTCCAAGGGACCCAGTACTTC.

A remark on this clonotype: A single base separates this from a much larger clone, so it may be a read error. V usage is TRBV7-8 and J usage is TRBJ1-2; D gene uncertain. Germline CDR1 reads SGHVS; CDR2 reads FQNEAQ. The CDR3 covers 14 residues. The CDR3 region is CASRLAPAAYGYTF. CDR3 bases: TGTGCCAGCCGCTTAGCCCCTGCCGCTTATGGCTACACCTTC.

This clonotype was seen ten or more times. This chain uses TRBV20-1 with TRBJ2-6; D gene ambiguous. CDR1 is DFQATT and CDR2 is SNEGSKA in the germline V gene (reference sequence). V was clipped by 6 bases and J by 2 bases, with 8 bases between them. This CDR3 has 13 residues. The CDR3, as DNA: TGCAGTGCGAAAGGGCCTGGGGCCAACGTCCTGACTTTC. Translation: CSAKGPGANVLTF.

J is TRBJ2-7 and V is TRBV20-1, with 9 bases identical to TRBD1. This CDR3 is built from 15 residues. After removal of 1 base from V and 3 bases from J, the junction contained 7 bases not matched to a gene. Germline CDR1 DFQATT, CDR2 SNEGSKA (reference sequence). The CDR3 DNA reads TGCAGTGCTAGAGCCCCGACAGGGGGAGGCTACGAGCAGTACTTC. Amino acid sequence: CSARAPTGGGYEQYF.